One sample yielded the 9 T cell receptor beta chains listed below, sequenced in a study of blood T cell repertoires in COVID-19. The protocol was immunoSEQ multiplex PCR, while the TCRdb copy is restricted to in-frame clones and leaves out a portion. The sample contains over 110,000 clones, 84% of which appear only once. The material sequenced was PBMCs or T cells enriched from blood (not recorded which). These receptors were collected from a man aged 45-65 years in a cohort exposed to, infected with or recovered from COVID-19 (not recorded which).

This chain connects TRBV24-1 to TRBJ2-3; TRBD2 aligns across 9 bases. The V gene end was trimmed by 4 bases and the J gene end by 2 bases; junction bases not matched to a gene: 6. This CDR3 has 16 residues. Per the germline V gene, CDR1 is KGHDR and CDR2 is SFDVKD. The CDR3 region has the DNA TGTGCCACCAGTGAACCCTTAGCGGGAGCCACAGATACGCAGTATTTT. Its protein product is CATSEPLAGATDTQYF.

The chain has TRBV5-1 and TRBJ2-2; 7 bases agree with TRBD2. This CDR3 has 16 amino acids. Trimming removed 0 bases from V and 0 bases from J; junction bases left unmatched: 2. Germline CDR1 is SGHRS and CDR2 is YFSETQ. The CDR3 spells CASSLAAGTNTGELFF. The CDR3 nucleotides read TGCGCCAGCAGCTTGGCAGCGGGAACGAACACCGGGGAGCTGTTTTTT. The full variable domain, completed using reference TRBV5-1 and TRBJ2-2, is KAGVTQTPRYLIKTRGQQVTLSCSPISGHRSVSWYQQTPGQGLQFLFEYFSETQRNKGNFPGRFSGRQFSNSRSEMNVSTLELGDSALYLCASSLAAGTNTGELFFGEGSRLTVL.

Only one count was recorded for this clone. This CDR3 is CASSLTRGTTDTQYF. Written as DNA, the CDR3 is TGCGCCAGCAGCTTAACGCGGGGGACCACAGATACGCAGTATTTT. The chain joins TRBV5-1 to TRBJ2-3, with TRBD2 matching over 7 bases. The CDR3 runs to 15 residues. With 2 bases clipped from V and 2 bases from J, the junction kept 5 bases outside the gene matches. Germline CDR1 is SGHRS and CDR2 is YFSETQ. The full variable domain, its missing parts supplied by reference TRBV5-1 and TRBJ2-3, is KAGVTQTPRYLIKTRGQQVTLSCSPISGHRSVSWYQQTPGQGLQFLFEYFSETQRNKGNFPGRFSGRQFSNSRSEMNVSTLELGDSALYLCASSLTRGTTDTQYFGPGTRLTVL.

V usage is TRBV24-1 and J usage is TRBJ2-1; D is possibly TRBD2 (6 bases). This CDR3 has 14 residues. Germline CDR1 and CDR2: KGHDR and SFDVKD. V was shortened by 4 bases and J by 4 bases, with 10 bases between the two germline ends. DNA of the CDR3: TGTGCCACCAGTGACTCGCTAGCGTACAATGAGCAGTTCTTC. Encoded protein: CATSDSLAYNEQFF.

V is TRBV6-6 and J is TRBJ1-1; possibly TRBD1 for D (5 bases). V lost 4 bases, J lost 8 bases, and 14 bases lay in between. Germline V lookup: CDR1 MNHNY, CDR2 SVGAGI (reference sequence). The CDR3 contains 13 residues. CDR3 in amino acids: CASSSDAGGEAFF. The CDR3 DNA reads as TGTGCCAGCAGTTCCGACGCCGGGGGGGAAGCTTTCTTT.

The genes are TRBV5-4 and TRBJ1-6; no reliable D call. The CDR3 contains 17 residues. Germline-derived CDR1 and CDR2 are SGHNT and YYREEE (reference sequence). V dropped 0 bases and J dropped 0 bases, with 10 bases sitting between them. The CDR3 DNA reads as TGTGCCAGCAGCTTGGATCCCACTAGCTCCTATAATTCACCCCTCCACTTT. Its translation: CASSLDPTSSYNSPLHF.

V is TRBV5-1 and J is TRBJ2-2, with 7 bases matching TRBD1. V shed 4 bases and J 0 bases; nucleotides not matched to a gene: 3. The germline gives CDR1 SGHRS, CDR2 YFSETQ. CDR3 length: 15 amino acids. The CDR3 protein is CASSDRASNTGELFF. CDR3 DNA: TGCGCCAGCAGCGACAGGGCCTCGAACACCGGGGAGCTGTTTTTT.

The rearrangement joins TRBV7-2 to TRBJ1-5, with unresolved D. The germline V gene encodes CDR1 SGHTA and CDR2 FQGNSA. The CDR3 contains 16 residues. V was clipped by 1 base and J by 0 bases, with 10 bases between them. CDR3 region: CASSLVEQVSNQPQHF. CDR3 in DNA: TGTGCCAGCAGCTTAGTAGAGCAGGTTAGCAATCAGCCCCAGCATTTT. Combining the CDR3 with reference TRBV7-2 and TRBJ1-5 gives the whole variable domain GAGVSQSPSNKVTEKGKDVELRCDPISGHTALYWYRQSLGQGLEFLIYFQGNSAPDKSGLPSDRFSAERTGGSVSTLTIQRTQQEDSAVYLCASSLVEQVSNQPQHFGDGTRLSIL.

The rearrangement uses TRBV3-1 (or the pseudogene TRBV3-2) and TRBJ1-6; D not resolved. Germline V gives CDR1 LGHDT, CDR2 YNNKEL (reference sequence). The V end lost 0 bases, the J end lost 7 bases, and 10 bases lay between the germline ends. CDR3 length equals 15 residues. DNA of the CDR3: TGTGCCAGCAGCCAAGACCCCGGCGGGAATTCACCCCTCCACTTT. This translates into CASSQDPGGNSPLHF.